One sample yielded the 31 T cell receptor beta chains listed below, sequenced in a study of regulatory T cells in long-lasting Graves disease. According to the study, TCR beta libraries were built with iRepertoire HTBI primers and CDR3-region Arm-PCR. Each CDR3 protein is one row after TCRdb ran MiXCR on the multiplex PCR reads. Altogether 350,000 to 450,000 distinct CDR3 sequences are present, roughly a sixth being singletons, with the ten largest covering 30%. Time point in this sample: newly diagnosed GD, antithyroid drugs for less than 3 months. PBMCs were the source of the RNA used for TCR sequencing. This sample was shared with a second study, whose subject was T cells in Graves' hyperthyroidism and ophthalmopathy.

The input for sequencing was peripheral blood mononuclear cells (PBMCs), taken at new diagnosis, from a patient treated with antithyroid drugs. All receptors derive from a man aged 35-49 years with Graves disease.

The V call is TRBV20-1, the J call TRBJ1-3; TRBD1 matches at 7 bases. The ends lost 5 bases at V and 0 bases at J; junction bases unmatched: 4. Germline V gives CDR1 DFQATT, CDR2 SNEGSKA (reference sequence). This CDR3 is built from 14 residues. DNA for the CDR3: TGCAGTGCTGCACAGGGGAGCTCTGGAAACACCATATATTTT. This translates into CSAAQGSSGNTIYF.

This chain links TRBV28 with TRBJ1-1; possibly TRBD1 for D (5 bases). This CDR3 contains 16 residues. From germline, CDR1 is MDHEN and CDR2 SYDVKM. Between the trimmed V and J ends, which lost 6 bases and 0 bases, there was a span of 17 bases. CDR3 sequence: CASSYRGGGMNTEAFF. CDR3 bases: TGTGCCAGCAGCTACCGGGGCGGTGGGATGAACACTGAAGCTTTCTTT.

This clonotype was detected once. The V and J genes are TRBV7-2 and TRBJ1-4; no clear D gene. CDR1 and CDR2 from the germline V gene are SGHTA and FQGNSA. Trimming took off 5 bases at V and 6 bases at J, with 10 bases between the two ends. The CDR3 spans 13 residues. CDR3 DNA sequence: TGTGCCAGCAGCATGTCGTACGATGAAAAACTGTTTTTT. Its protein product is CASSMSYDEKLFF. Complete variable domain (other parts from reference TRBV7-2 and TRBJ1-4): GAGVSQSPSNKVTEKGKDVELRCDPISGHTALYWYRQSLGQGLEFLIYFQGNSAPDKSGLPSDRFSAERTGGSVSTLTIQRTQQEDSAVYLCASSMSYDEKLFFGSGTQLSVL.

Details on this clonotype: Because the CDR3 is missing its conserved closing phenylalanine or tryptophan, this is likely a read error. This chain links TRBV20-1 with TRBJ1-1, with TRBD1 identical over 10 bases. Germline CDR1 DFQATT, CDR2 SNEGSKA (reference sequence). The CDR3 is 15 amino acids. With 3 bases clipped from V and 4 bases from J, the junction kept 8 bases outside the gene matches. The CDR3 sequence is CSASGRDRGGTEAFS. In DNA form, the CDR3 reads TGCAGTGCTAGTGGCCGGGACAGGGGAGGCACTGAAGCTTTCTCT.

This clonotype has ten or more counts. V and J are TRBV4-1 and TRBJ2-5; 10 bases are a match to TRBD2. Looked up from germline, CDR1 is MGHRA and CDR2 is YSYEKL. This CDR3 is 16 amino acids long. V trimming: 0 bases; J trimming: 5 bases; junction bases outside the gene matches: 6. As DNA, the CDR3 is TGCGCCAGCAGCCAAGAGGGAGCGGGGGGGTATGAGACCCAGTACTTC. This gives the protein CASSQEGAGGYETQYF.

The genes are TRBV9 and TRBJ2-3; the D is unclear. V lost 0 bases to trimming and J lost 6 bases, with 11 bases between them. The germline CDR1 and CDR2 sequences are SGDLS and YYNGEE. The length of the CDR3 is 14 residues. The CDR3 region is CASSVDGHPDTQYF. The CDR3 DNA reads as TGTGCCAGCAGCGTAGACGGCCATCCGGATACGCAGTATTTT.

This clonotype was observed at least ten times. The rearrangement links TRBV28 to TRBJ2-2, with TRBD1 identical over 8 bases. Germline V gives CDR1 MDHEN, CDR2 SYDVKM. J gave up 4 bases and V 5 bases, and 12 bases lay outside the gene matches. This CDR3 spans 17 amino acids. The CDR3 loop reads CASSAQGAFASTGELFF. CDR3 nucleotides: TGTGCCAGCAGTGCCCAGGGGGCCTTCGCGAGCACCGGGGAGCTGTTTTTT.

This clonotype appeared many times. The chain combines TRBV6-2 or TRBV6-3 with TRBJ2-3; 14 bases are shared with TRBD2. There are 18 residues in the CDR3. V lost 6 bases to trimming and J lost 1 base; unmatched junction nucleotides: 9. Germline CDR1 reads MNHEY; CDR2 reads SVGEGT. The CDR3 region is CASSRTSGGQARTDTQYF. CDR3 in DNA: TGTGCCAGCAGCCGGACTAGCGGGGGGCAAGCACGCACAGATACGCAGTATTTT.

This clonotype was picked up a small number of times. The gene calls are TRBV13 and TRBJ2-5; 11 bases line up with TRBD2. V gave up 4 bases and J gave up 5 bases; unmatched junction bases: 9. CDR1 and CDR2 (germline): PRHDT, FYEKMQ (reference sequence). There are 16 residues in the CDR3. The CDR3 DNA is TGTGCCAGCAGCTCCTATAGCGGGGGGGCTGGGGAGACCCAGTACTTC. Translating it yields CASSSYSGGAGETQYF.

The chain has TRBV12-3 or TRBV12-4 and TRBJ2-7; D remains unclear. V gave up 6 bases and J gave up 7 bases, with 13 bases separating them. This CDR3 is built from 12 residues. The CDR3 bases are TGTGCCAGCAGATACGGCTTGGATGAGCAGTACTTC. Encoded protein: CASRYGLDEQYF.

This clonotype was found a few times. The chain has TRBV4-1 and TRBJ2-1, with 8 bases fitting TRBD1. This CDR3 is 14 amino acids long. Germline V CDR1 and CDR2: MGHRA, YSYEKL. After removal of 8 bases from V and 5 bases from J, the junction contained 8 bases not matched to a gene. The CDR3 nucleotides are TGCGCCAGCGAGCAGAGACAGGGGCACAATGAGCAGTTCTTC. Translating gives CASEQRQGHNEQFF.

This clonotype showed up many times. DNA of the CDR3: TGTGCCAGCAGTCCCCACGGTAGAGAGACCCAGTACTTC. This translates into CASSPHGRETQYF. The rearrangement joins TRBV28 to TRBJ2-5; D unclear. The ends were cut back, 5 bases at V and 4 bases at J, with 11 bases in the middle. The germline V gene has CDR1 MDHEN and CDR2 SYDVKM. This CDR3 spans 13 amino acids.

This clonotype was counted ten times or more. This chain connects TRBV18 to TRBJ2-3; no clear D gene. From germline, CDR1 is KGHSH and CDR2 LQKENI. CDR3 length: 15 amino acids. Trimming cost V 3 bases and J 2 bases, with 12 bases left between them. The DNA for the CDR3 is TGTGCCAGCTCACCCCGGATGGCCACCACAGATACGCAGTATTTT. It translates to CASSPRMATTDTQYF.

Ten or more counts support this clonotype. CDR3 sequence reads: CASSLPANYGYTF. CDR3 nucleotides: TGTGCCAGCAGTTTACCAGCTAACTATGGCTACACCTTC. This chain joins TRBV28 and TRBJ1-2; D is ambiguous. V lost 2 bases and J lost 0, with 4 bases in between. In germline, CDR1 is MDHEN, CDR2 SYDVKM. The CDR3 runs to 13 residues.

This chain joins TRBV5-1 and TRBJ2-5, with TRBD2 matching over 8 bases. Trimming removed 0 bases from V and 2 bases from J; junction bases left unmatched: 6. Per germline, CDR1 SGHRS and CDR2 YFSETQ. CDR3 length equals 16 residues. In DNA form, the CDR3 reads TGCGCCAGCAGCTTGGCCGTCGGGGGGGGGCAAGAGACCCAGTACTTC. Encoded protein: CASSLAVGGGQETQYF.

This clonotype was counted at least ten times. The chain recombines TRBV7-8 with TRBJ2-5; 9 bases map to TRBD2. The J segment lost 1 base and the V segment lost 2 bases, leaving 8 bases of the junction unmatched. Germline-derived CDR1 and CDR2 are SGHVS and FQNEAQ. This CDR3 contains 17 residues. CDR3 residues: CASSLTPSGAVQETQYF. Here the CDR3 DNA reads TGTGCCAGCAGCTTAACCCCTAGCGGGGCCGTCCAAGAGACCCAGTACTTC. Variable domain in full (rest from reference TRBV7-8 and TRBJ2-5): GAGVSQSPRYKVAKRGQDVALRCDPISGHVSLFWYQQALGQGPEFLTYFQNEAQLDKSGLPSDRFFAERPEGSVSTLKIQRTQQEDSAVYLCASSLTPSGAVQETQYFGPGTRLLVL.

In this sample, this clonotype turned up many times. The rearrangement links TRBV20-1 to TRBJ1-1; a possible D gene is TRBD1 (6 bases). Between the trimmed V and J ends, which lost 4 bases and 3 bases, there was a span of 9 bases. The CDR3 length is 12 residues. CDR1 is DFQATT, CDR2 SNEGSKA, per germline (reference sequence). CDR3 in DNA: TGCAGTGCTAACGACAGGTACACTGAAGCTTTCTTT. It is translated as CSANDRYTEAFF.

This clonotype was found a few times. The chain joins TRBV27 to TRBJ1-1; D may be TRBD1 (6 bases). In germline, CDR1 is MNHEY, CDR2 SMNVEV (reference sequence). The CDR3 sequence is 14 residues long. The V gene lost 3 bases and the J gene lost 1 base, with 9 bases spanning the gap. The CDR3 DNA reads as TGTGCCAGCAGTTTTCTGGGGGCGAACACTGAAGCTTTCTTT. The encoded protein is CASSFLGANTEAFF.

This clonotype came up many times. The V gene is TRBV7-2, the J gene TRBJ1-5; the match to TRBD1 covers 9 bases. V lost 5 bases, J lost 7 bases, and 3 bases stayed unmatched. The CDR3 totals 13 residues. Germline CDR1 SGHTA, CDR2 FQGNSA. The CDR3 DNA reads as TGTGCCAGCAGCGCGGACAGGGGCCAGCCCCAGCATTTT. Translated, it gives CASSADRGQPQHF.

Ten or more counts support this clonotype. The J gene is TRBJ2-1, the V gene TRBV3-1; 14 bases are a match to TRBD2. The CDR3 is 16 amino acids. Germline trimming cut 4 bases from V and 6 bases from J; bases unmatched to any gene: 5. CDR1 LGHDT and CDR2 YNNKEL come from the germline V gene (reference sequence). CDR3: CASSPLGTSGGNEQFF. The CDR3 nucleotides read TGTGCCAGCAGCCCCTTGGGGACTAGCGGGGGCAATGAGCAGTTCTTC.

At least ten counts were recorded for this clonotype. The chain is built from TRBV5-1 and TRBJ1-6; tentative D call: TRBD1 (6 bases). There are 13 residues in the CDR3. Germline values: CDR1 SGHRS, CDR2 YFSETQ. Between the trimmed V and J ends, which lost 0 bases and 12 bases, there was a span of 10 bases. The CDR3 region has the DNA TGCGCCAGCAGCTTGGGGACAGACGGACCCCTCCACTTT. Encoded protein: CASSLGTDGPLHF. Together with reference TRBV5-1 and TRBJ1-6, the CDR3 gives the full variable domain: KAGVTQTPRYLIKTRGQQVTLSCSPISGHRSVSWYQQTPGQGLQFLFEYFSETQRNKGNFPGRFSGRQFSNSRSEMNVSTLELGDSALYLCASSLGTDGPLHFGNGTRLTVT.

The V and J genes are TRBV6-2 or TRBV6-3 and TRBJ2-1, with D possibly TRBD1 on 5 matching bases. V was pared by 6 bases and J by 5 bases, with 17 bases between. From germline, CDR1 is MNHEY and CDR2 SVGEGT. The length of the CDR3 is 15 residues. The CDR3 loop is CASSTISEGDNEQFF. CDR3 bases: TGTGCCAGCAGCACTATCTCAGAAGGGGACAATGAGCAGTTCTTC.

This chain uses TRBV28 with TRBJ1-2; 7 bases map to TRBD1. Trimming removed 4 bases from V and 7 bases from J; junction bases left unmatched: 9. Germline V gene sequence: CDR1 MDHEN, CDR2 SYDVKM. This CDR3 is 14 amino acids long. CDR3 region: CASSSTGQSSGYTF. The CDR3 DNA follows: TGTGCCAGCAGTTCCACGGGACAGTCCTCTGGCTACACCTTC.

This clonotype was detected a few times. J is TRBJ1-4 and V is TRBV28, with TRBD1 matching 9 bases. The CDR3 is 15 amino acids. Losses at the gene ends were 2 bases for V and 11 bases for J; bases not matched to a gene: 9. In germline, CDR1 is MDHEN, CDR2 SYDVKM. CDR3 nucleotides: TGTGCCAGCAGTTTACGCTCACAGGGGGCAGGGAAACTGTTTTTT. This translates into CASSLRSQGAGKLFF.

This clonotype occurred many times. CDR3 in amino acids: CASSLGAAETQYF. CDR3 coding DNA: TGTGCCAGCAGCTTAGGGGCGGCGGAGACCCAGTACTTC. This chain connects TRBV7-2 to TRBJ2-5; D not resolved. V was cut by 1 base and J by 5 bases, with 8 bases left in between. The CDR3 has 13 amino acids. Germline CDR1 SGHTA, CDR2 FQGNSA.

Concerning this clonotype: This sequence is one base from a far larger clone and is likely a read error. The rearrangement links TRBV5-1 to TRBJ2-3; D might be TRBD1 (6 bases). The J call may be incorrect, as the DNA end agrees better with TRBJ2-1. This CDR3 is 16 amino acids long. The germline gives CDR1 SGHRS, CDR2 YFSETQ. This chain's CDR3 is CASSYWGQSLYNGQFF. The CDR3 nucleotides are TGCGCCAGCAGCTATTGGGGGCAGTCTCTCTACAATGGGCAGTTCTTC.

The chain couples TRBV2 to TRBJ2-7, with TRBD1 matching 9 bases. There are 16 residues in the CDR3. Looked up from germline, CDR1 is SNHLY and CDR2 is FYNNEI. V dropped 4 bases and J dropped 2; count of bases not matched to a gene: 9. The CDR3 loop reads CASSATGGAPAYEQYF. The CDR3 DNA follows: TGTGCCAGCAGTGCGACAGGGGGGGCGCCGGCCTACGAGCAGTACTTC.

Ten or more counts support this clonotype. The rearrangement joins TRBV27 to TRBJ2-3, with TRBD2 identical over 9 bases. The CDR3 is 17 amino acids. The germline V gene encodes CDR1 MNHEY and CDR2 SMNVEV (reference sequence). V lost 6 bases, J lost 0 bases, and 10 bases stayed unmatched. CDR3 sequence: CASRDLSGGSSTDTQYF. The CDR3 DNA follows: TGTGCCAGCAGAGACTTGAGCGGGGGGTCTAGCACAGATACGCAGTATTTT.

At least ten counts were recorded for this clonotype. The chain links TRBV18 to TRBJ1-2, with 10 nucleotides matching TRBD1. The CDR3 has 15 residues. V trimming: 5 bases; J trimming: 2 bases; junction bases outside the gene matches: 5. Germline values: CDR1 KGHSH, CDR2 LQKENI. The CDR3 loop reads CASSRGTGANYGYTF. DNA of the CDR3: TGTGCCAGCTCAAGGGGGACAGGGGCGAACTATGGCTACACCTTC.

This clonotype was counted many times. This CDR3 is CSAPSGTGRIGELFF. The DNA for the CDR3 is TGCAGTGCTCCCTCCGGGACAGGGAGAATCGGGGAGCTGTTTTTT. J is TRBJ2-2 and V is TRBV20-1, with 9 bases aligning to TRBD1. The CDR3 has 15 residues. Germline CDR1 is DFQATT and CDR2 is SNEGSKA (reference sequence). The V segment lost 5 bases and the J segment 7 bases; nucleotides outside the gene matches: 11.

V and J are TRBV12-3 or TRBV12-4 and TRBJ2-7; no clear D gene. V lost 3 bases, J lost 5 bases, and 14 bases lay in between. The CDR3 length is 14 residues. CDR3 sequence: CASSFNASPHEQYF. CDR3 DNA: TGTGCCAGCAGTTTCAATGCATCCCCCCACGAGCAGTACTTC.